This T cell receptor (beta chain) emerged from a study of CD8+CD57+ T cells in acquired aplastic anemia. Study at large: Isolated CD4+ and CD8+ cells, once sorted, yielded DNA averaging around 3 ug.

Profiling that covered TCR beta VDJ and CDR3 relied on genomic DNA as its template. TCRdb used MiXCR to reprocess the reads, holding one entry per CDR3 protein. The repertoire holds some 410,000 distinct CDR3 sequences, with about two thirds as singletons. The CDR3 has 12 amino acids. The V end lost 5 bases, the J end lost 7 bases, and 9 bases lay between the germline ends. Germline V gene lookup returns CDR1 SGHAT and CDR2 FQNNGV. This clonotype originated in a human donor in good health, serving as a control. The specimen was sorted CD4+, CD8+, or CD8+CD57+ T cells (not recorded which) from PBMCs. The chain recombines TRBV11-2 with TRBJ1-3; D not resolved. CDR3 nucleotides: TGTGCCAGCAGCCCTAGTGGCAACACCATATATTTT. Translation: CASSPSGNTIYF.